A selection of T cell receptor beta chains follows, all from one sample in a study of cytomegalovirus exposure and HLA in healthy donors. The method was immunoSEQ multiplex PCR; TCRdb's version includes in-frame clones alone and lacks a portion of them. This sample has approximately 150,000 clones, with about 64% found just once. The source material was PBMCs. These TCRs come from a man aged 60 to 69 in good health and CMV-seronegative. Each CDR3 is given with its conserved first and last residue. Fields, in order: V gene, D gene, J gene, clone size, CDR3 DNA, CDR3 protein. The D gene is left open where the match is weak. Size tells how often a clone was seen (once, few, many) or the class of an expanded clone, and some rows leave it out.

v_gene: TRBV5-6; d_gene: TRBD1; j_gene: TRBJ1-5; abundance: -; CDR3nt: TGTGCCAGCAGCTTGGCCCGGGGACAGAACAATCAGCCCCAGCATTTT; CDR3aa: CASSLARGQNNQPQHF
v_gene: TRBV10-3; d_gene: -; j_gene: TRBJ1-1; abundance: -; CDR3nt: TGTGCCATCAGTGAAATGCGGCAGAGGAACACTGAAGCTTTCTTT; CDR3aa: CAISEMRQRNTEAFF
v_gene: TRBV5-1; d_gene: TRBD2; j_gene: TRBJ2-7; abundance: -; CDR3nt: TGCGCCAGCAGCTTGGGACTAGCGGGAGGGCATAACTACGAGCAGTACTTC; CDR3aa: CASSLGLAGGHNYEQYF
v_gene: TRBV30; d_gene: -; j_gene: TRBJ2-7; abundance: few; CDR3nt: TGTGCCTGGAGTGTGGGAGGCTACGAGCAGTACTTC; CDR3aa: CAWSVGGYEQYF
v_gene: TRBV30; d_gene: TRBD2; j_gene: TRBJ2-3; abundance: -; CDR3nt: TGTGCCTGGAGTCAGGAGACTAGCGGGAGAGGGGACGGCGCAGATACGCAGTATTTT; CDR3aa: CAWSQETSGRGDGADTQYF
v_gene: TRBV9; d_gene: -; j_gene: TRBJ2-7; abundance: -; CDR3nt: TGTGCCAGCAGCGTAGAACAGGGCCAGTACGAGCAGTACTTC; CDR3aa: CASSVEQGQYEQYF
v_gene: TRBV9; d_gene: -; j_gene: TRBJ2-6; abundance: -; CDR3nt: TGTGCCAGCAGCGTTAGAGATCTGTCTGGGGCCAACGTCCTGACTTTC; CDR3aa: CASSVRDLSGANVLTF
v_gene: TRBV2; d_gene: TRBD1; j_gene: TRBJ1-5; abundance: -; CDR3nt: TGTGCCAGCAGTGACCTGGGACAGGGGGGTCAGCCCCAGCATTTT; CDR3aa: CASSDLGQGGQPQHF
v_gene: TRBV15; d_gene: TRBD1; j_gene: TRBJ1-5; abundance: -; CDR3nt: TGTGCCACCAGCAGAGATCTGGGGGACAGGGGGCTTGGCAATCAGCCCCAGCATTTT; CDR3aa: CATSRDLGDRGLGNQPQHF
v_gene: TRBV5-4; d_gene: -; j_gene: TRBJ2-2; abundance: -; CDR3nt: TGTGCCAGCAGCTTGGTAGCGGGACAGACCGGGGAGCTGTTTTTT; CDR3aa: CASSLVAGQTGELFF
v_gene: TRBV27; d_gene: TRBD1; j_gene: TRBJ1-6; abundance: few; CDR3nt: TGTGCCAGCAGTTTACGACAGGGGGGATTCATTTCACCCCTCCACTTT; CDR3aa: CASSLRQGGFISPLHF
v_gene: TRBV28; d_gene: -; j_gene: TRBJ1-5; abundance: -; CDR3nt: TGTGCCAGCAGCCCCGCGCAGGGATCGGGCAATCAGCCCCAGCATTTT; CDR3aa: CASSPAQGSGNQPQHF
v_gene: TRBV9; d_gene: -; j_gene: TRBJ1-6; abundance: -; CDR3nt: TGTGCCAGCAGCTTGGGGGGTGATTCACCCCTCCACTTT; CDR3aa: CASSLGGDSPLHF
v_gene: TRBV7-2; d_gene: TRBD1; j_gene: TRBJ2-7; abundance: -; CDR3nt: TGTGCCAGCAGCTCCCGACAGGGGAGAACCTACGAGCAGTACTTC; CDR3aa: CASSSRQGRTYEQYF